These 20 T cell receptor beta chains were sequenced from one sample in a study of memory CD4+ T cells and cytomegalovirus serostatus. The sort gate was single viable CD3+CD4+CD8-CD45RO+ cells for memory CD4+ T cells. Generated by immunoSEQ multiplex PCR, the TCRdb table keeps only in-frame clones and is missing some. The sample lists over 75,000 clones; 75% to 90% were seen once. Material: memory CD4+ T cells from blood. The origin of the receptors is an adult in good health and CMV-seropositive.

The V call is TRBV5-6, the J call TRBJ1-6; 8 bases agree with TRBD1. The CDR3 is made up of 15 amino acids. J was trimmed by 10 bases and V by 4 bases; bases with no gene match: 10. Germline CDR1 reads SGHDT; CDR2 reads YYEEEE. This chain's CDR3 is CASSQWTGLGSPLHF. The DNA for the CDR3 is TGTGCCAGCAGCCAGTGGACAGGGCTTGGGTCACCCCTCCACTTT.

This chain joins TRBV7-8 and TRBJ2-3, with 8 positions matching TRBD1. CDR1 and CDR2 from the germline V gene are SGHVS and FQNEAQ. J lost 3 bases, V lost 5 bases, and 7 bases had no gene match. The CDR3 spans 15 residues. The CDR3 nucleotides read TGTGCCAGCAGCCGGGACAGGACTACAACAGATACGCAGTATTTT. It translates to CASSRDRTTTDTQYF.

This clone has only a few counts. The V and J genes are TRBV7-3 and TRBJ2-1; a weak D match, TRBD1 (6 bases). This CDR3 comprises 13 residues. V was clipped by 5 bases and J by 5 bases, with 10 bases between them. From germline, CDR1 is SGHTA and CDR2 FQGTGA. The CDR3 region is CASSIGQNNEQFF. The CDR3 nucleotides read TGTGCCAGCAGCATCGGACAGAACAATGAGCAGTTCTTC.

The chain couples TRBV5-4 to TRBJ2-1, with 7 bases that match TRBD1. V lost 0 bases to trimming and J lost 9 bases; unmatched junction nucleotides: 9. Germline CDR1 reads SGHNT; CDR2 reads YYREEE (reference sequence). There are 15 residues in the CDR3. The CDR3 loop is CASSLGGTAVSEQFF. The CDR3 nucleotides are TGTGCCAGCAGCTTGGGAGGGACAGCAGTCAGTGAGCAGTTCTTC.

The genes are TRBV6-6 and TRBJ2-2; tentatively, D is TRBD1 or TRBD2 (6 bases each). The CDR3 runs to 16 residues. V was clipped by 5 bases and J by 4 bases, with 17 bases between them. The germline gives CDR1 MNHNY, CDR2 SVGAGI (reference sequence). For the CDR3, the DNA is TGTGCCAGCAGTGGGGGGCAGGGGATGGGCACCGGGGAGCTGTTTTTT. Amino acid sequence: CASSGGQGMGTGELFF.

As to this clone: Other DNA variants within this sample encode the same CDR3. V and J are TRBV7-2 and TRBJ1-1; 9 nucleotides line up with TRBD1. This CDR3 comprises 13 residues. Germline CDR1 SGHTA, CDR2 FQGNSA. J was trimmed by 5 bases and V by 5 bases; bases with no gene match: 3. The DNA of the CDR3 is TGTGCCAGCAGCCGGGACAGGGCTACTGAAGCTTTCTTT. It yields the protein CASSRDRATEAFF. Looking up the rest from reference TRBV7-2 and TRBJ1-1 gives the full variable domain: GAGVSQSPSNKVTEKGKDVELRCDPISGHTALYWYRQSLGQGLEFLIYFQGNSAPDKSGLPSDRFSAERTGGSVSTLTIQRTQQEDSAVYLCASSRDRATEAFFGQGTRLTVV.

The chain links TRBV7-2 to TRBJ2-1; the D is unclear. Trimming took 3 bases from V and 11 from J, leaving 20 bases between them. CDR3 length: 15 residues. Germline V gene sequence: CDR1 SGHTA, CDR2 FQGNSA. The CDR3 sequence is CASSFSRAQRVQQFF. For the CDR3, the DNA is TGTGCCAGCAGCTTTAGTCGGGCTCAACGGGTTCAGCAGTTCTTC.

In this sample, this clone turned up a few times. The chain uses TRBV6-1 and TRBJ1-1; D is unresolved. The germline CDR1 and CDR2 sequences are MNHNS and SASEGT. CDR3 length: 12 amino acids. V was clipped by 8 bases and J by 0 bases, with 7 bases between them. For the CDR3, the DNA is TGTGCCAGCGCGTTGGTGAACACTGAAGCTTTCTTT. This codes for CASALVNTEAFF.

In its sample, this clone was seen a few times. The chain carries TRBV5-8 and TRBJ2-1; the D is unclear. The CDR3 spans 12 residues. CDR1 SGHTS and CDR2 YDEGEE come from the germline V gene. Deletions cut 6 bases from V and 5 bases from J, with 9 bases between. CDR3 nucleotides: TGTGCCAGCAAAAGGCTACACAATGAGCAGTTCTTC. This encodes CASKRLHNEQFF.

This clone turned up a few times. The chain carries TRBV4-1 and TRBJ2-7; 7 nucleotides match TRBD1. The CDR3 has 15 amino acids. Germline values: CDR1 MGHRA, CDR2 YSYEKL. With V trimmed by 5 bases and J by 7 bases, 14 bases remained unmatched. As DNA, the CDR3 is TGCGCCAGCAGCTTCTCCCCGGGACAGCAACGGGAGCAGTACTTC. Translated, it gives CASSFSPGQQREQYF.

This clone was counted between two and nine times. The V gene is TRBV11-2, the J gene TRBJ2-5; possibly TRBD2 for D (5 bases). The CDR3 length is 15 residues. V was pared by 1 base and J by 7 bases, with 16 bases between. Germline values: CDR1 SGHAT, CDR2 FQNNGV. The CDR3 DNA follows: TGTGCCAGCAGCTTAGTTGGTAGCGTACTAGGGACCCAGTACTTC. Its protein product is CASSLVGSVLGTQYF.

The genes are TRBV6-1 and TRBJ1-5; no reliable D call. CDR3 length: 12 amino acids. With 11 bases removed from V and 7 bases from J, the gap between germline ends came to 15 bases. Germline V lookup: CDR1 MNHNS, CDR2 SASEGT. The CDR3: CASRSKPQPQHF. CDR3 nucleotides: TGTGCCTCCCGTTCCAAGCCGCAGCCCCAGCATTTT.

A remark on this clone: The sample holds other DNA sequences that translate to the same CDR3. V usage is TRBV7-2 and J usage is TRBJ2-7; 7 bases agree with TRBD1. The CDR3 sequence is 14 residues long. Germline loops: CDR1 SGHTA, CDR2 FQGNSA. Trimming cost V 1 base and J 1 base; bases outside gene matches: 1. CDR3 sequence (DNA): TGTGCCAGCAGCTTAGGGACAGGTTCCTACGAGCAGTACTTC. This codes for CASSLGTGSYEQYF. Using reference TRBV7-2 and TRBJ2-7 for the parts outside the CDR3, the full variable domain is GAGVSQSPSNKVTEKGKDVELRCDPISGHTALYWYRQSLGQGLEFLIYFQGNSAPDKSGLPSDRFSAERTGGSVSTLTIQRTQQEDSAVYLCASSLGTGSYEQYFGPGTRLTVT.

The genes are TRBV19 and TRBJ2-5, with D tentatively TRBD2 (8 bases). V was pared by 0 bases and J by 4 bases, with 21 bases between. CDR1 is LNHDA, CDR2 SQIVND, per germline (reference sequence). The CDR3 consists of 18 residues. The CDR3 DNA is TGTGCCAGTAGTATAGAGAGGGGGCTAGCGGGTCGGTCAGAGACCCAGTACTTC. Protein product: CASSIERGLAGRSETQYF.

V and J are TRBV5-6 and TRBJ1-4, with D unresolved. V was pared by 3 bases and J by 8 bases, with 8 bases between. Germline CDR1 and CDR2: SGHDT and YYEEEE. The CDR3 spans 12 residues. In DNA form, the CDR3 reads TGTGCCAGCAGCTATCAGAGCGAAAAACTGTTTTTT. Translating gives CASSYQSEKLFF.

J is TRBJ2-1 and V is TRBV28; D unresolved. The germline V and J ends were trimmed by 4 bases and 4 bases, with 8 bases remaining between them. Per the germline V gene, CDR1 is MDHEN and CDR2 is SYDVKM. The CDR3 spans 13 residues. DNA of the CDR3: TGTGCCAGCAGTTGGGGATTATACAATGAGCAGTTCTTC. It codes for CASSWGLYNEQFF.

The chain has TRBV30 and TRBJ2-2; D gene unclear. The CDR3 is 13 amino acids. CDR1 is GTSNPN, CDR2 SVGIG, per germline (reference sequence). Trimming took 5 bases from V and 5 from J, leaving 12 bases between them. CDR3 residues: CAWGPTLTGELFF. The CDR3 nucleotides read TGTGCCTGGGGGCCCACACTTACCGGGGAGCTGTTTTTT.

The rearrangement joins TRBV28 to TRBJ1-5; 8 positions agree with TRBD1. This CDR3 spans 15 amino acids. J gave up 3 bases and V 5 bases, and 6 bases lay outside the gene matches. Germline V gives CDR1 MDHEN, CDR2 SYDVKM. Here the CDR3 reads CASSPLDRANQPQHF. As DNA, the CDR3 is TGTGCCAGCAGTCCCCTGGACAGGGCCAATCAGCCCCAGCATTTT. The complete variable domain, with remaining parts taken from reference TRBV28 and TRBJ1-5, reads DVKVTQSSRYLVKRTGEKVFLECVQDMDHENMFWYRQDPGLGLRLIYFSYDVKMKEKGDIPEGYSVSREKKERFSLILESASTNQTSMYLCASSPLDRANQPQHFGDGTRLSIL.

This sequence joins TRBV6-5 and TRBJ1-1; tentative D call: TRBD1 (5 bases). CDR1 and CDR2 (germline): MNHEY, SVGAGI. V was pared by 5 bases and J by 1 base, with 11 bases between. The CDR3 contains 14 residues. The CDR3 DNA is TGTGCCAGCAGTCCCCGACAGAGGAACACTGAAGCTTTCTTT. This encodes CASSPRQRNTEAFF.

V and J are TRBV9 and TRBJ2-3; D is perhaps TRBD1 or TRBD2 (5 bases each). With 4 bases removed from V and 1 base from J, the gap between germline ends came to 22 bases. Germline CDR1 reads SGDLS; CDR2 reads YYNGEE. The CDR3 is 18 amino acids. The CDR3 bases are TGTGCCAGCAGCCCCCAGGGTCCAGACTGGACTGGCACAGATACGCAGTATTTT. It encodes CASSPQGPDWTGTDTQYF. Variable domain in full (rest from reference TRBV9 and TRBJ2-3): DSGVTQTPKHLITATGQRVTLRCSPRSGDLSVYWYQQSLDQGLQFLIQYYNGEERAKGNILERFSAQQFPDLHSELNLSSLELGDSALYFCASSPQGPDWTGTDTQYFGPGTRLTVL.